Ten or more counts support the clone carrying this T cell receptor beta chain. Its matching antigen is unknown. These data are taken from a study of T cells after posttransplantation cyclophosphamide. Notes on the study in general: TRB clonality was highly associated with recipient CMV seropositivity and reactivation. Blood and skin or GI T cell repertoires showed limited TRB overlap. Donor-recipient repertoire similarity was low at 1-2 months, rising over year one.

Sequenced by immunoSEQ multiplex PCR; TCRdb stores in-frame clones only, minus some. Observed are tens of thousands of clones, no singletons, with the top ten taking 6% to 8.5%. This sequence originates from a woman between 45 and 60 years old in good health and a related stem cell transplant donor. Sequences were obtained from PBMCs.

CDR3 nucleotide sequence: TGTGCCAGCAGTTCGTTGGCAGGGGGGTACAATCAGCCCCAGCATTTT. As protein: CASSSLAGGYNQPQHF. The rearrangement uses TRBV6-2 or TRBV6-3 and TRBJ1-5; the match to TRBD1 covers 7 bases. Germline loops: CDR1 MNHEY, CDR2 SVGEGT. The CDR3 covers 16 residues. V shed 4 bases and J 3 bases; nucleotides not matched to a gene: 9.